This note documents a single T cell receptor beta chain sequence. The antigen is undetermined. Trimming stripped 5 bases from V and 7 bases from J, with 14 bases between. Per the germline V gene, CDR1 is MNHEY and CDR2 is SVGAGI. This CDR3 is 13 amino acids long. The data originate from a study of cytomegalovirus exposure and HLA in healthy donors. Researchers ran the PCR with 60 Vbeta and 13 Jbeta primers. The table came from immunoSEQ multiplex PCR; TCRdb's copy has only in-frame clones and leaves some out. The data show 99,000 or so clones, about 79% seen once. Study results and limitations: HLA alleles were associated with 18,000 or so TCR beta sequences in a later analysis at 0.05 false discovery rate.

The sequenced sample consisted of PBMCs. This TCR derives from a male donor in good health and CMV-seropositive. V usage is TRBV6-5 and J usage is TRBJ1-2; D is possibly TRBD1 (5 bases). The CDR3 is CASSADLGGGYTF. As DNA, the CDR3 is TGTGCCAGCAGTGCCGACCTCGGGGGTGGCTACACCTTC.